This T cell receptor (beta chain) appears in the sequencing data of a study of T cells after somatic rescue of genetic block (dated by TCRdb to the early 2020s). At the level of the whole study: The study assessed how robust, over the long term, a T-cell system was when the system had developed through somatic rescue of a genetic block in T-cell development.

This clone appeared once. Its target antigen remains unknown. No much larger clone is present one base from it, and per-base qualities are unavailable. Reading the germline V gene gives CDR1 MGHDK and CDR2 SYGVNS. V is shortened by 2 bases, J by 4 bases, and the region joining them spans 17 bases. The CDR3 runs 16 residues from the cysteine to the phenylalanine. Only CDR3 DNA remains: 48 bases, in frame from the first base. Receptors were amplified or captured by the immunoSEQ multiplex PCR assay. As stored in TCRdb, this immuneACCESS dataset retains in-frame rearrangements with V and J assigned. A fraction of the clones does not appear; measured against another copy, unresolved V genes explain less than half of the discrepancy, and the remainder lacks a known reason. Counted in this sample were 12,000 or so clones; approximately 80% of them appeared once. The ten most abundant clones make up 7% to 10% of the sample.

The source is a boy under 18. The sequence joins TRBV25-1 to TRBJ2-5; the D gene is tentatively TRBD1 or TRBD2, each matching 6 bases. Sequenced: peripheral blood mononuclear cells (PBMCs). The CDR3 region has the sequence CASSEKGGFEGETQYF. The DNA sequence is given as TGTGCCAGCAGTGAAAAAGGGGGGTTTGAGGGAGAGACCCAGTACTTC.